Here is one T cell receptor (beta chain) with its context. What it recognizes is unknown. These data originate in a study of shared clonotypes between healthy human individuals. The naive CD8 population came from CD45RO-negative cells selected for CCR7, without terminally differentiated effector memory CD45RA+ cells. The authors loaded roughly 180 ng DNA, approximately 30,000 T cell genomes, into sorted-subset replicate PCRs. Repertoires were generated with immunoSEQ multiplex PCR, while TCRdb's copy carries only in-frame clones and drops some. This sample has about 2,200,000 clones; approximately 94% occur once, and the top ten carry about 1.8%. The CDR3 extends over 18 amino acids. J gave up 7 bases and V 1 base, and 15 bases lay outside the gene matches. Germline CDR1 is SGDLS and CDR2 is YYNGEE. The study, taken as a whole, reports: On the whole, naive subsets had larger estimated richness than memory subsets had.

The rearrangement joins TRBV9 to TRBJ2-2, with TRBD2 matching over 8 bases. Input material: naive CD8+ T cells from PBMCs. This TCR was recovered from a young man in good health. Some clones in this sample may be carry-over from other donors' samples. CDR3 sequence (DNA): TGTGCCAGCAGCGTAAGTCAGCGGGAGATTGTTCGGCACGGGGAGCTGTTTTTT. Amino acids: CASSVSQREIVRHGELFF.